Listed here is a single TCR beta chain. Produced via immunoSEQ multiplex PCR; TCRdb's table is partial and in-frame only. The sample carries about 56,000 clones, 75% to 90% recorded once. The germline V and J ends were trimmed by 1 base and 2 bases, with 5 bases remaining between them. From germline, CDR1 is MGHDK and CDR2 SYGVNS. The CDR3 spans 13 residues. This sample is drawn from a study of T cells in localized non-small cell lung cancer. The J gene is TRBJ1-2, the V gene TRBV25-1; D perhaps matches TRBD1 (5 bases). The receptor was derived from a woman between 35 and 70 years old with stage I lung adenocarcinoma. The sample here was peripheral blood, taken before any cancer treatment. The CDR3 spells CASSEWGNYGYTF. DNA for the CDR3: TGTGCCAGCAGTGAATGGGGGAACTATGGCTACACCTTC.